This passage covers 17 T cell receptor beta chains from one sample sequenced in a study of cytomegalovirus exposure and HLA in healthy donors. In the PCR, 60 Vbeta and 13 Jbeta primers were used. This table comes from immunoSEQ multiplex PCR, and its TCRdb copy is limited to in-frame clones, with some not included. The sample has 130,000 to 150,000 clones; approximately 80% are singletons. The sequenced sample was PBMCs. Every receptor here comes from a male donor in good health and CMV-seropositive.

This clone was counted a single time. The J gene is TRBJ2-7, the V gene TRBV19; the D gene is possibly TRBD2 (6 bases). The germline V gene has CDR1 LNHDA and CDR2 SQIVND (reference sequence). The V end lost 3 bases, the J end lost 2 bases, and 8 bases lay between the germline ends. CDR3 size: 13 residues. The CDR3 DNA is TGTGCCAGTAGTATGGCGGGGCCCTACGAGCAGTACTTC. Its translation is CASSMAGPYEQYF. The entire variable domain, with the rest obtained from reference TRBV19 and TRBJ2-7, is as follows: DGGITQSPKYLFRKEGQNVTLSCEQNLNHDAMYWYRQDPGQGLRLIYYSQIVNDFQKGDIAEGYSVSREKKESFPLTVTSAQKNPTAFYLCASSMAGPYEQYFGPGTRLTVT.

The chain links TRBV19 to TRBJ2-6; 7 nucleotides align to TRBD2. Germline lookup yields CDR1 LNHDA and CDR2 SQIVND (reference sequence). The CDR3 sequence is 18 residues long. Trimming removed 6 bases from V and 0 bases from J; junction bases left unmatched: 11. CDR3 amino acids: CASRPGRDGNSGANVLTF. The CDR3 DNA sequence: TGTGCCAGTAGGCCTGGGAGGGACGGTAACTCTGGGGCCAACGTCCTGACTTTC.

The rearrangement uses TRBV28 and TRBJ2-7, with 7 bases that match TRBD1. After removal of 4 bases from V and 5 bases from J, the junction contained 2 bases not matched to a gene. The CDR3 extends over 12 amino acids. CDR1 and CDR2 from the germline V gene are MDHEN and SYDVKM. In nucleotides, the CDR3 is TGTGCCAGCAGTTCCACAGGGGACGAGCAGTACTTC. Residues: CASSSTGDEQYF.

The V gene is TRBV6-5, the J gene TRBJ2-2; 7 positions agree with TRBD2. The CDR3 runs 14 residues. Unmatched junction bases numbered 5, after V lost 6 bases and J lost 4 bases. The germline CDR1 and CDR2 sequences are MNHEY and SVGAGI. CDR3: CASSRDYRTGELFF. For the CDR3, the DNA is TGTGCCAGCAGCAGGGACTACCGCACCGGGGAGCTGTTTTTT.

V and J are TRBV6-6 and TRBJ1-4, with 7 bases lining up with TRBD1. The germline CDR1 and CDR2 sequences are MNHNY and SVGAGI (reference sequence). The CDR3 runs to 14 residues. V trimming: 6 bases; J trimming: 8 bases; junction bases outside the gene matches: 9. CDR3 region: CASSPDREGEKLFF. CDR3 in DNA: TGTGCCAGCAGCCCCGACAGGGAAGGCGAAAAACTGTTTTTT.

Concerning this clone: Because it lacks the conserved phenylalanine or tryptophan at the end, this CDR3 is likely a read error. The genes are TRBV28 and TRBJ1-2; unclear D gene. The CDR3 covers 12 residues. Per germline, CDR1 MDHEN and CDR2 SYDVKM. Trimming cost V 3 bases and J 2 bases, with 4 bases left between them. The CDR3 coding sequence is TGTGCCAGCAGTTTTCCGAACTATGGCTACACCCTC. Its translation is CASSFPNYGYTL.

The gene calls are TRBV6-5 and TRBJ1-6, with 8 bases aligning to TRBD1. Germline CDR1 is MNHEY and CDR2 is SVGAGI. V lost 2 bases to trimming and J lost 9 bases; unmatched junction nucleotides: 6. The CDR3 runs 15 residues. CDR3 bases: TGTGCCAGCAGTTACGGCCAGGGGGCTAGTTCACCCCTCCACTTT. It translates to CASSYGQGASSPLHF.

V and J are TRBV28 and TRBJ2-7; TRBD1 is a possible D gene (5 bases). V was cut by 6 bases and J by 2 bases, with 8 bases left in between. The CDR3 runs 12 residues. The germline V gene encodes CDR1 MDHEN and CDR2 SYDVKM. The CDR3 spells CASSRAPYEQYF. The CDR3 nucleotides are TGTGCCAGCAGCAGGGCCCCCTACGAGCAGTACTTC.

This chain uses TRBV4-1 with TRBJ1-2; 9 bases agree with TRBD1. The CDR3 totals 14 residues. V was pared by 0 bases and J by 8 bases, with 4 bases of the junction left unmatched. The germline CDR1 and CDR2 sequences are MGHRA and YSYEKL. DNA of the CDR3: TGCGCCAGCAGCCAAGAAACAGGGGGCTGGGGCTACACCTTC. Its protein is CASSQETGGWGYTF.

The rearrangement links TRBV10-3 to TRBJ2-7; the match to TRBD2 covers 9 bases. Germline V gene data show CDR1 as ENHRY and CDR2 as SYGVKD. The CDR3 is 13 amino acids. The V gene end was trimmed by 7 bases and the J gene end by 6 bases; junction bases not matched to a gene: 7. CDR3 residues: CAINAGGDSEQYF. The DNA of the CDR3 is TGTGCCATCAACGCGGGAGGGGATAGCGAGCAGTACTTC.

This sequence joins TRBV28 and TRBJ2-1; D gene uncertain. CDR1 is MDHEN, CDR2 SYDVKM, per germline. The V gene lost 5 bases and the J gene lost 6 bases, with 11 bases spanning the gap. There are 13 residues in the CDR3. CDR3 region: CASSVLTPNEQFF. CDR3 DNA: TGTGCCAGCAGTGTTCTGACTCCCAATGAGCAGTTCTTC.

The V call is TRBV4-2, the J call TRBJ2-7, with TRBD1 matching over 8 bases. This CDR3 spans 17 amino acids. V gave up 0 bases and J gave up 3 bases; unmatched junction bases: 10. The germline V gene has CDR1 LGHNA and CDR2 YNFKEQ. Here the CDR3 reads CASSQDGGTGDNYEQYF. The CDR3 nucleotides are TGTGCCAGCAGCCAAGATGGGGGGACAGGTGACAACTACGAGCAGTACTTC.

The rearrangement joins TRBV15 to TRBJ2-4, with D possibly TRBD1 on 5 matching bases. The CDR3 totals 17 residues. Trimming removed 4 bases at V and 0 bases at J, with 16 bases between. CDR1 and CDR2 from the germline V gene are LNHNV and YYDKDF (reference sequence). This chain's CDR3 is CATSTRQPLLAKNIQYF. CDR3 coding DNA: TGTGCCACCAGCACCCGACAGCCTCTCCTAGCCAAAAACATTCAGTACTTC.

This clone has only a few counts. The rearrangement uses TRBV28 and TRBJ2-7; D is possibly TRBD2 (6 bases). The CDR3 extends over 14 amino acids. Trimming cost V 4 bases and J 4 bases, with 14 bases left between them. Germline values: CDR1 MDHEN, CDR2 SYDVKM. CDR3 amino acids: CASSYARGTYEQYF. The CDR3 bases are TGTGCCAGCAGTTACGCGCGGGGCACGTACGAGCAGTACTTC.

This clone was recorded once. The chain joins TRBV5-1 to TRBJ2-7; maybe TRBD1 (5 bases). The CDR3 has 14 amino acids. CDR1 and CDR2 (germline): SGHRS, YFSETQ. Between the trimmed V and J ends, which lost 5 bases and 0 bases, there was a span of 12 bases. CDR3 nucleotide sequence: TGCGCCAGCAGACAACAGGCTAGCTCCTACGAGCAGTACTTC. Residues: CASRQQASSYEQYF.

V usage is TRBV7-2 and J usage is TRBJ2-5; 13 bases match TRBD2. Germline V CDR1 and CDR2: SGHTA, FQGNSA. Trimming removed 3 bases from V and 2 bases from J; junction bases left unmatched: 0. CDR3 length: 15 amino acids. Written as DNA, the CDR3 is TGTGCCAGCAGCTTGACTAGCGGGAGGCAAGAGACCCAGTACTTC. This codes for CASSLTSGRQETQYF.

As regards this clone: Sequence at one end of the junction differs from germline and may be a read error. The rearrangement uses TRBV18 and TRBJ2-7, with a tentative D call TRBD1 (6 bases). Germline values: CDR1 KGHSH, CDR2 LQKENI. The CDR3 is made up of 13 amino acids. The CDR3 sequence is CASSPQRSEGEHF. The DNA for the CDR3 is TGTGCCAGCTCACCACAACGGTCTGAGGGGGAGCATTTC.